This T cell receptor (beta chain) was retrieved from a study of human versus mouse CDR3 diversity and MHC coevolution. The protocol was immunoSEQ multiplex PCR, while the TCRdb copy is restricted to in-frame clones and leaves out a portion. The sample has about 81,000 clones, 85% to 95% seen once. The CDR3 consists of 14 residues. Per germline, CDR1 SGHRS and CDR2 YFSETQ. Unmatched junction bases numbered 5, after V lost 4 bases and J lost 4 bases. V gene TRBV5-1 combines with J gene TRBJ2-1, with 7 bases aligning to TRBD1. This receptor was obtained from a person aged 30-70 years in good health. Sequencing was performed on naive CD4+ T cells from blood. Subset here: CD45RO-negative CD62L-positive naive CD4 T cells. The CDR3 DNA reads TGCGCCAGCAGCACTCAGGGGGTTTACAATGAGCAGTTCTTC. It translates to CASSTQGVYNEQFF.